These 5 T cell receptor beta chains were sequenced from one sample in a study of blood T cell repertoires in COVID-19. Profiled with immunoSEQ multiplex PCR; TCRdb holds only in-frame clones, not every one. This table has a few hundred thousand clones, around 93% appearing once. The sequenced material came from PBMCs or T cells enriched from blood (not recorded which). These receptors all come from a human donor in a cohort exposed to, infected with or recovered from COVID-19 (not recorded which). The donor label of this sample is uncertain.

This clone was recorded a few times. The chain combines TRBV4-3 with TRBJ1-1; no firm D call. The V end was cut by 0 bases, the J end by 1 base, with 9 bases between. The CDR3 is 15 residues long. Germline loops: CDR1 LGHNA, CDR2 YSLEER. The CDR3, as DNA: TGCGCCAGCAGCCAAGATCACAGCAGGAACACTGAAGCTTTCTTT. Translating gives CASSQDHSRNTEAFF.

V and J are TRBV4-1 and TRBJ2-5, with 8 bases fitting TRBD2. J lost 7 bases, V lost 5 bases, and 12 bases had no gene match. CDR3 length equals 15 residues. Germline V CDR1 and CDR2: MGHRA, YSYEKL. CDR3: CASSLEPGLGGTQYF. For the CDR3, the DNA is TGCGCCAGCAGCTTGGAACCGGGACTAGGGGGGACCCAGTACTTC.

V is TRBV5-1 and J is TRBJ1-3; 9 bases are a match to TRBD1. V gave up 0 bases and J gave up 4 bases; unmatched junction bases: 5. Germline assignment: CDR1 SGHRS and CDR2 YFSETQ. CDR3 length: 16 residues. CDR3 bases: TGCGCCAGCAGCTTGGAAGGACAGGGGACCGGAAACACCATATATTTT. This gives the protein CASSLEGQGTGNTIYF.

V is TRBV7-2 and J is TRBJ1-3; D is uncertain. Between the trimmed V and J ends, which lost 2 bases and 6 bases, there was a span of 8 bases. The CDR3 loop spans 13 amino acids. The germline gives CDR1 SGHTA, CDR2 FQGNSA. CDR3 sequence reads: CASSLNRENTIYF. The CDR3 bases are TGTGCCAGCAGCTTAAACCGGGAAAACACCATATATTTT.

This rearrangement joins TRBV19 to TRBJ1-6; D may be TRBD1 (6 bases). The CDR3 is made up of 15 amino acids. Looked up from germline, CDR1 is LNHDA and CDR2 is SQIVND (reference sequence). V was shortened by 5 bases and J by 7 bases, with 15 bases between the two germline ends. In DNA, the CDR3 is TGTGCCAGTAGTGTTTCGGGGGGCCAGAATTCACCCCTCCACTTT. It translates to CASSVSGGQNSPLHF.